This T cell receptor beta chain was captured in a study of glioma-infiltrating T cells. TCR alpha and beta CDR3 regions were amplified from RNA using iRepertoire nested multiplex PCR. TCRdb reprocessed the multiplex PCR reads via MiXCR and lists one record per CDR3 protein. The table lists roughly 100,000 distinct CDR3 sequences, around 29% of them singletons, with 40% to 45% in the top ten. This clonotype was seen a handful of times. The CDR3 sequence is 16 residues long. Trimming took 6 bases from V and 1 from J, leaving 18 bases between them. CDR1 is ENHRY and CDR2 is SYGVKD in the germline V gene.

The J gene is TRBJ1-1, the V gene TRBV10-3, with D possibly TRBD1 on 6 matching bases. Sequencing was done on a sample of glioma tissue, nonneoplastic brain tissue, or PBMCs (not recorded which). The TCR sequence derives from a human donor with low-grade glioma or glioblastoma, undergoing nonglioma brain surgery, or in good health (not recorded which). CDR3 residues: CAISSEGRGGNTEAFF. The CDR3 nucleotides read TGTGCCATCAGCTCTGAGGGCAGGGGCGGGAACACTGAAGCTTTCTTT.